The 15 T cell receptor beta chains reported below all come from one sample, sequenced in a study of shared T cell receptors in the human thymus. The assay was immunoSEQ multiplex PCR, and TCRdb's table has in-frame clones only and misses some. Of 650,000 to 950,000 clones in the sample, 70% to 90% were seen once. Another study also made use of these data, one on human thymus T cells.

What was sequenced was thymocytes. These receptors all stem from a girl in the first two years of life with a congenital heart defect.

This sequence joins TRBV2 and TRBJ2-3, with TRBD2 identical over 11 bases. The CDR3 loop spans 15 amino acids. The V segment lost 5 bases and the J segment 2 bases; nucleotides outside the gene matches: 3. The germline gives CDR1 SNHLY, CDR2 FYNNEI. CDR3 DNA sequence: TGTGCCAGCAGTCGACTAGCGGGGAACACAGATACGCAGTATTTT. Protein sequence: CASSRLAGNTDTQYF.

The J gene is TRBJ1-6, the V gene TRBV5-5, with D maybe TRBD1 (5 bases). The V end lost 0 bases, the J end lost 9 bases, and 16 bases lay between the germline ends. From germline, CDR1 is SGHKS and CDR2 YYEKEE (reference sequence). The CDR3 runs 16 residues. As DNA, the CDR3 is TGTGCCAGCAGCTTGGGCCGGGGGAGCGCTAGTTCACCCCTCCACTTT. Translation gives CASSLGRGSASSPLHF. Based on the CDR3 plus reference TRBV5-5 and TRBJ1-6, the full variable domain is DAGVTQSPTHLIKTRGQQVTLRCSPISGHKSVSWYQQVLGQGPQFIFQYYEKEERGRGNFPDRFSARQFPNYSSELNVNALLLGDSALYLCASSLGRGSASSPLHFGNGTRLTVT.

The DNA for the CDR3 is TGTGCCAGCAGCCTCACGACTAGCGGGGACCTAAACAATGAGCAGTTCTTC. It specifies CASSLTTSGDLNNEQFF. The rearrangement links TRBV27 to TRBJ2-1, with TRBD2 identical over 11 bases. With 6 bases clipped from V and 5 bases from J, the junction kept 12 bases outside the gene matches. CDR1 MNHEY and CDR2 SMNVEV come from the germline V gene (reference sequence). The CDR3 totals 17 residues.

This clone was detected a few times. V gene TRBV27 combines with J gene TRBJ1-1, with D perhaps matching TRBD1 (6 bases). Germline V gene data show CDR1 as MNHEY and CDR2 as SMNVEV (reference sequence). V lost 1 base and J 5 bases, leaving 14 bases between the germline ends. CDR3 length: 15 amino acids. This CDR3 is CASSLWQGLDTEAFF. CDR3 nucleotides: TGTGCCAGCAGTTTATGGCAGGGGTTGGATACTGAAGCTTTCTTT.

The chain carries TRBV27 and TRBJ2-2; D call uncertain. Germline CDR1 reads MNHEY; CDR2 reads SMNVEV (reference sequence). V gave up 10 bases and J gave up 4 bases, with 16 bases separating them. The CDR3 totals 14 residues. This CDR3 is CATSTAVFTGELFF. The DNA of the CDR3 is TGTGCCACCTCTACTGCGGTTTTCACCGGGGAGCTGTTTTTT.

This clone appeared a single time. This rearrangement joins TRBV27 to TRBJ1-6; TRBD1 matches 7 bases. CDR3 length: 20 amino acids. CDR1 is MNHEY and CDR2 is SMNVEV in the germline V gene (reference sequence). J lost 3 bases, V lost 2 bases, and 16 bases had no gene match. DNA of the CDR3: TGTGCCAGCAGTTTAGACCCCTCGACAGGGTTGTTCCACTATAATTCACCCCTCCACTTT. This gives the protein CASSLDPSTGLFHYNSPLHF.

The table lists this clone with a few counts. The genes are TRBV6-6 and TRBJ1-1, with D tentatively TRBD1 (5 bases). The length of the CDR3 is 15 residues. The germline V gene encodes CDR1 MNHNY and CDR2 SVGAGI (reference sequence). Trimming removed 6 bases at V and 6 bases at J, with 20 bases between. CDR3 in amino acids: CASRVYGTWEAEAFF. CDR3 sequence (DNA): TGTGCCAGCAGGGTATACGGGACCTGGGAGGCTGAAGCTTTCTTT.

The V and J genes are TRBV28 and TRBJ2-7; D possibly corresponds to TRBD1 (6 bases). Germline CDR1 is MDHEN and CDR2 is SYDVKM. Deletions cut 4 bases from V and 3 bases from J, with 13 bases between. This CDR3 is built from 14 residues. DNA of the CDR3: TGTGCCAGCAGTTCCCGGGACATAGGCTACGAGCAGTACTTC. Its translation is CASSSRDIGYEQYF. The complete variable domain, with remaining parts taken from reference TRBV28 and TRBJ2-7, reads DVKVTQSSRYLVKRTGEKVFLECVQDMDHENMFWYRQDPGLGLRLIYFSYDVKMKEKGDIPEGYSVSREKKERFSLILESASTNQTSMYLCASSSRDIGYEQYFGPGTRLTVT.

In regard to this clone: Other DNA sequences in this sample translate to the same CDR3. The rearrangement joins TRBV6-5 to TRBJ1-3, with D tentatively TRBD1 (6 bases). Trimming left V 2 bases short and J 3 bases short, with 11 bases between. The germline V gene has CDR1 MNHEY and CDR2 SVGAGI. The CDR3 length is 15 residues. As DNA, the CDR3 is TGTGCCAGCAGTTACCGCAGGGGAAGTGGAAACACCATATATTTT. Translated: CASSYRRGSGNTIYF.

This CDR3 is CASREPTSYGGYGGIQYF. CDR3 DNA: TGTGCCAGCAGGGAGCCCACTAGCTACGGGGGGTACGGAGGCATTCAGTACTTC. The chain links TRBV2 to TRBJ2-4, with 7 positions matching TRBD2. The V segment lost 6 bases and the J segment 9 bases; nucleotides outside the gene matches: 23. This CDR3 comprises 18 residues. The germline CDR1 and CDR2 sequences are SNHLY and FYNNEI.

The chain carries TRBV7-2 and TRBJ1-2; no reliable D call. Germline V gives CDR1 SGHTA, CDR2 FQGNSA. This CDR3 is 15 amino acids long. The V end was cut by 2 bases, the J end by 6 bases, with 16 bases between. CDR3 loop: CASSLYHRWSNGYTF. The CDR3 region has the DNA TGTGCCAGCAGCTTATATCACCGATGGAGTAATGGCTACACCTTC.

CDR3 coding DNA: TGTGCCAGCAGCCCCACCGACAGGGAAGAGGGCTACACCTTC. This translates into CASSPTDREEGYTF. V is TRBV7-9 and J is TRBJ1-2; TRBD1 matches at 7 bases. Per germline, CDR1 SEHNR and CDR2 FQNEAQ (reference sequence). CDR3 size: 14 residues. V gave up 5 bases and J gave up 8 bases; unmatched junction bases: 11.

This clone was observed a few times. The chain joins TRBV28 to TRBJ1-4; D is unclear. From germline, CDR1 is MDHEN and CDR2 SYDVKM. The CDR3 consists of 16 residues. Trimming pared 5 bases from V and 8 bases from J, leaving 21 bases between. The CDR3 bases are TGTGCCAGCAGTCCTACATGCATCCCCCGGGAAGAAAAACTGTTTTTT. Amino acids: CASSPTCIPREEKLFF.

In this sample, this clone turned up once. V and J are TRBV12-5 and TRBJ2-7; weak D call: TRBD2 (5 bases). Germline values: CDR1 LGHNT, CDR2 FRNRAP. Trimming pared 3 bases from V and 7 bases from J, leaving 25 bases between. The length of the CDR3 is 17 residues. CDR3 amino acids: CASGLGSSGEARGEQYF. The CDR3 DNA sequence: TGTGCTAGTGGTTTAGGGTCATCCGGCGAGGCTCGAGGGGAGCAGTACTTC.

The V gene is TRBV28, the J gene TRBJ1-2, with D unclear. This CDR3 comprises 18 residues. From germline, CDR1 is MDHEN and CDR2 SYDVKM. V lost 6 bases and J 4 bases, leaving 27 bases between the germline ends. The DNA for the CDR3 is TGTGCCAGCAGCCCCCCCCGCTGGAGAAGACCCTCCTGCTATGGCTACACCTTC. Translated: CASSPPRWRRPSCYGYTF.